This record covers a single T cell receptor beta chain. Its antigen is currently unknown. Germline CDR1 is LNHDA and CDR2 is SQIVND (reference sequence). V was clipped by 5 bases and J by 3 bases, with 11 bases between them. The CDR3 sequence is 13 residues long. The record originates from a study of T-cell memory formation after mild COVID-19. Study results and limitations: Second-wave clones that peaked on day 37 lacked confirmed SARS-CoV-2 specificity.

MiXCR, applied by TCRdb to the 5' RACE reads, yields one record per CDR3 protein. The sample consists of under 150,000 distinct CDR3 sequences, over 20% of them appearing once. The sequence was collected from a man aged 18-30 years who had mild COVID-19 (a few samples of this study predate the infection). Cell type and time point are not known. Sequenced: PBMCs or a T cell subset sorted from them (not recorded which). The rearrangement uses TRBV19 and TRBJ2-7; D uncertain. The DNA of the CDR3 is TGTGCCAGTAGTCCAGCGTTCGGCTACGAGCAGTACGTC. The encoded protein is CASSPAFGYEQYV.